This TCR beta chain appears in the sequencing data of a study of cytomegalovirus exposure and HLA in healthy donors. Germline values: CDR1 SGHTA, CDR2 FQGTGA. This CDR3 has 15 residues. V dropped 3 bases and J dropped 1 base, with 11 bases sitting between them. The PCR employed 60 Vbeta primers together with 13 Jbeta primers. TCRdb's table, derived via immunoSEQ multiplex PCR, lists solely in-frame clones and lacks some. The repertoire includes over 100,000 clones, more than 60% of them detected once, and approximately 11% sits in the top ten. The chain is built from TRBV7-3 and TRBJ2-3, with D perhaps TRBD2 (5 bases). The receptor comes from a man between 35 and 55 years old in good health and CMV-seropositive. Sample: PBMCs. CDR3 DNA sequence: TGTGCCAGCAGCTTCGAGGGCGGCCGCACAGATACGCAGTATTTT. It encodes CASSFEGGRTDTQYF.